This record looks at one T cell receptor beta chain sequence and its context. The CDR3 sequence is 14 residues long. The V and J ends lost 4 bases and 4 bases, in that order; junction bases with no gene match: 5. Germline loops: CDR1 SGHRS, CDR2 YFSETQ. The data belong to a study of blood T cell repertoires in COVID-19. Across the study: Samples taken during acute and convalescent COVID-19 were collected in the United States, Italy and Spain. Sample material is recorded as cDNA or gDNA derived from T cells, B-cell-depleted T cells, or PBMCs.

In the authors' workflow: Using reference gene primer amplification, nucleated cell counts were estimated. Data came from immunoSEQ multiplex PCR; TCRdb stores just in-frame clones and leaves some out. V, J and clone size derive from that table, while D and trimming were established from the DNA sequence. Among approximately 100,000 clones listed, 91% were seen once. The origin of this receptor is a man aged 50-59 years with acute or convalescent COVID-19. Sequencing was performed on peripheral blood. The chain combines TRBV5-1 with TRBJ1-5, with 7 bases matching TRBD1. DNA for the CDR3: TGCGCCAGCAGCCAAGGACAGGCTAATCAGCCCCAGCATTTT. Translated: CASSQGQANQPQHF.